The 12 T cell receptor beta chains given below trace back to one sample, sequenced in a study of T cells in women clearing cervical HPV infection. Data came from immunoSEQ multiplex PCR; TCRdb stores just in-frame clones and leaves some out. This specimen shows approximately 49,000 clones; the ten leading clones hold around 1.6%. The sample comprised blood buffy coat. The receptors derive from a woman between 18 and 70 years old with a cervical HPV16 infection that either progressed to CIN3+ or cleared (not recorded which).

This CDR3 reads CAISDPRGGGPTDTQYF. The sequenced part of the CDR3 DNA is TGTGCCATCAGTGACCCTCGGGGGGGAGGGCCCACAGATACG. This chain connects TRBV10-3 to TRBJ2-3; 8 bases agree with TRBD2. The read ends 3 residues shy of where the CDR3 ends; the end is completed using the germline J gene. The V gene end was trimmed by 3 bases and the J gene end by 2 bases; junction bases not matched to a gene: 10. The V gene's germline CDR1 is ENHRY and CDR2 SYGVKD. The CDR3 is 17 residues long.

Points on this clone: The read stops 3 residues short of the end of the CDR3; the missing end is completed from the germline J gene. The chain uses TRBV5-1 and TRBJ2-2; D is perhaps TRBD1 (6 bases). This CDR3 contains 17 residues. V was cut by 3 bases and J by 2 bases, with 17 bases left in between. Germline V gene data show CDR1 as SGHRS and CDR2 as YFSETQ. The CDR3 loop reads CASSSGAGGVNTGELFF. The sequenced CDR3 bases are TGCGCCAGCAGCTCAGGGGCGGGTGGTGTAAACACCGGGGAG.

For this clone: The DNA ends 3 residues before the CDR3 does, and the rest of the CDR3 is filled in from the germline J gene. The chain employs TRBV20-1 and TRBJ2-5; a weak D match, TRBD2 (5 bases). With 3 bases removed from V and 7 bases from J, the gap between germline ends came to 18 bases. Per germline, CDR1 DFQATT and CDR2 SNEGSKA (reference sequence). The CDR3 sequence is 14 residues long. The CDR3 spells CSARTNLVRGTQYF. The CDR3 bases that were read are TGCAGTGCTAGGACTAATTTAGTGCGTGGGACC.

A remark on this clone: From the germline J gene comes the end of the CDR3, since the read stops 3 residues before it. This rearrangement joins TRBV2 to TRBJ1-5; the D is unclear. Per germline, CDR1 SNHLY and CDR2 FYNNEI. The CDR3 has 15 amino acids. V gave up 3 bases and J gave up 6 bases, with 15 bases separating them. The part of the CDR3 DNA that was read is TGTGCCAGCAGTGATCGGCAGACTCGAAGTCAGCCC. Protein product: CASSDRQTRSQP. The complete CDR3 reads CASSDRQTRSQPQHF.

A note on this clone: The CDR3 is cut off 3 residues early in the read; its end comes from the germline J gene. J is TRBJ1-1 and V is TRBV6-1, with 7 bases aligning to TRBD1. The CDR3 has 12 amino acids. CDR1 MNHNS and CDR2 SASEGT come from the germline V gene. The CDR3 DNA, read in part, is TGTGCCAGCAGTGAGGGACAGCCCAAA. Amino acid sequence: CASSEGQPK. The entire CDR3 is CASSEGQPKAFF.

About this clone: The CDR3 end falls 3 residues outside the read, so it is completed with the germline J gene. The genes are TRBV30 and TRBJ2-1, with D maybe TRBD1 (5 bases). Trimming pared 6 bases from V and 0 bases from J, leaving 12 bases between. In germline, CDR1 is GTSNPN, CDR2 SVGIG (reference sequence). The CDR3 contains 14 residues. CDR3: CACNAGNSYNEQFF. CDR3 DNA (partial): TGTGCCTGTAATGCAGGGAACTCCTACAATGAG.

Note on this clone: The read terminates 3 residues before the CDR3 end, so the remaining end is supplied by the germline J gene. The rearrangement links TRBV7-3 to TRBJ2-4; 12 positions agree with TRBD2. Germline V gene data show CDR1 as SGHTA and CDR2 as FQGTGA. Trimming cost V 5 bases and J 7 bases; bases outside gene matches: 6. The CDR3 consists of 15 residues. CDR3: CASSPSGGAGNIQYF. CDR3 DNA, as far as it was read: TGTGCCAGCAGCCCTAGCGGGGGGGCCGGGAACATT.

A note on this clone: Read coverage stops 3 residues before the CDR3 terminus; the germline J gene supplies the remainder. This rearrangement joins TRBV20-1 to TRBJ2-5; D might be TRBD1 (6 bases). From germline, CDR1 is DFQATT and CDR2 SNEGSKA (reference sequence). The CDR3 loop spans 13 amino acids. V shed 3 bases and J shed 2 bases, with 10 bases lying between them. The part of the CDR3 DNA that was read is TGCAGTGCTAGGTGGGGGCAGCAAGAGACC. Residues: CSARWGQQET. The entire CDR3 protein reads CSARWGQQETQYF.

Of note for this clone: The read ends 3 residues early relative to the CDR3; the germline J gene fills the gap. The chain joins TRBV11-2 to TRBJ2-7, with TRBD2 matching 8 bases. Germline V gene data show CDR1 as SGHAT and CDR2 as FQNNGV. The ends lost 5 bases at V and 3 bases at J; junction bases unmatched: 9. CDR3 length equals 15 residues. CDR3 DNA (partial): TGTGCCAGCAGCACCGGAGCGGGGGCCCACTACGAG. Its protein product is CASSTGAGAHYE. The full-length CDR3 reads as CASSTGAGAHYEQYF. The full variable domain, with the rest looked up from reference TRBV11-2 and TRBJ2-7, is EAGVAQSPRYKIIEKRQSVAFWCNPISGHATLYWYQQILGQGPKLLIQFQNNGVVDDSQLPKDRFSAERLKGVDSTLKIQPAKLEDSAVYLCASSTGAGAHYEQYFGPGTRLTVT.

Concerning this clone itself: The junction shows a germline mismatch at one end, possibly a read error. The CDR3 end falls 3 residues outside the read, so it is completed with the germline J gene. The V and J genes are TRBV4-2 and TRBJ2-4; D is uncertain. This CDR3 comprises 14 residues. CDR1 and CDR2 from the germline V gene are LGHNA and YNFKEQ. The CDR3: CASSQDPGFGIQYF. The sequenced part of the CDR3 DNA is TGCGCCAGCAGCCAAGATCCCGGGTTTGGCATT.

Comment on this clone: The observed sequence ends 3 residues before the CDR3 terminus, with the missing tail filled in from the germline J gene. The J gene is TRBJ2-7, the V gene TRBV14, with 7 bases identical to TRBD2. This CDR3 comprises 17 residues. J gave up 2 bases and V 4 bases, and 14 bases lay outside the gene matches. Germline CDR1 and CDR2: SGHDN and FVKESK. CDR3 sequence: CASSRRHGRVGAYEQYF. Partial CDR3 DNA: TGTGCCAGCAGCCGCAGACATGGGAGGGTCGGGGCCTACGAG.

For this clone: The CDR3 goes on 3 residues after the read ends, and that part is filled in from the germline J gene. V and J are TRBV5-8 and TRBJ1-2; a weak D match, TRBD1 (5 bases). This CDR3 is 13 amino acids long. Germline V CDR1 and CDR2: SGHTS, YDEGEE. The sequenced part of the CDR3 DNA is TGTGCCAGCAGCTTGGTCGTCGGGGGGGGC. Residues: CASSLVVGGG. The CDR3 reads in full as CASSLVVGGGYTF.